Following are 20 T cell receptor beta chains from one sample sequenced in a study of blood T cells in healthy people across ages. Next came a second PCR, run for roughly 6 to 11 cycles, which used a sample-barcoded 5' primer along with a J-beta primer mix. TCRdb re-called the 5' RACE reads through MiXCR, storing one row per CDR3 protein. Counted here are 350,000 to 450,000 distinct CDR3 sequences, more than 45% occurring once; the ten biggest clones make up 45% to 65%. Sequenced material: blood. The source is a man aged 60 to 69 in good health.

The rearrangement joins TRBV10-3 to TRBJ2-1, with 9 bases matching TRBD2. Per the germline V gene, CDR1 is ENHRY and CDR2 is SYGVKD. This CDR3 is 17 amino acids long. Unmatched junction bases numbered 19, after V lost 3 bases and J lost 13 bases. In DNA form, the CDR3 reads TGTGCCATCAGTGAACCTAGCGGACTAGCGAATGGAGAGACCCAGTTCTTC. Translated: CAISEPSGLANGETQFF.

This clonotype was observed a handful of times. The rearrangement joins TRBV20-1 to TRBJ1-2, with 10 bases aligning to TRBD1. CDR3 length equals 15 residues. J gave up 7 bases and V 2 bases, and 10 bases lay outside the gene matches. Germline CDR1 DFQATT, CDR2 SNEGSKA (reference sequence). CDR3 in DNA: TGCAGTGCTAGACCCGGGACAGGGGCATCTGCTGGCTACACCTTC. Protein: CSARPGTGASAGYTF.

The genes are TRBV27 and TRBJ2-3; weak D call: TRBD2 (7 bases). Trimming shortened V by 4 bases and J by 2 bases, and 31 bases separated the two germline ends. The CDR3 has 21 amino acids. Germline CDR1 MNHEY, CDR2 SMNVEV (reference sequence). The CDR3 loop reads CASSSSYRAWGKSGVTDTQYF. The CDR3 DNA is TGTGCCAGCAGTTCGTCATACAGGGCATGGGGGAAAAGCGGGGTCACAGATACGCAGTATTTT.

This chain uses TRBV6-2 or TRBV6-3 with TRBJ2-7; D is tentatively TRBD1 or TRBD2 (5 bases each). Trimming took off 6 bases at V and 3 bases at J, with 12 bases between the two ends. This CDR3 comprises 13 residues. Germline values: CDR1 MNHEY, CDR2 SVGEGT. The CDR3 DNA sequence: TGTGCCAGCAGGGGGGTGGGAAACTACGAGCAGTACTTC. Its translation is CASRGVGNYEQYF.

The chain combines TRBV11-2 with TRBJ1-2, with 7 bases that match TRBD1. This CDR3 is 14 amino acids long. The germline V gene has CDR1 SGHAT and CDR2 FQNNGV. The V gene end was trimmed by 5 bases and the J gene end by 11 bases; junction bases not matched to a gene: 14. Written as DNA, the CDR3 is TGTGCCAGCAGCCTTAGAGGGGGCATAACTGGTTACACCTTC. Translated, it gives CASSLRGGITGYTF.

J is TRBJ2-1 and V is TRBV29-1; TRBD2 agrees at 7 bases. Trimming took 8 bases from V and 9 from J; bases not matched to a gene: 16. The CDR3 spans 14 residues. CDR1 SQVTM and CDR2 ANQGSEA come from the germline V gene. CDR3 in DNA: TGCAGCCTATACCTAGCGGCGTTCTCAAGTGAGCAGTTCTTC. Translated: CSLYLAAFSSEQFF.

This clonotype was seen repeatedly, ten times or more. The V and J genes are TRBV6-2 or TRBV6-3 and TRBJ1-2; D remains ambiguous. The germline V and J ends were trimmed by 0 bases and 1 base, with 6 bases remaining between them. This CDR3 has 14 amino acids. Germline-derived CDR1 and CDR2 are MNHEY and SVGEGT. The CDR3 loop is CASSYSGSNYGYTF. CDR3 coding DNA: TGTGCCAGCAGTTACTCAGGCAGTAACTATGGCTACACCTTC.

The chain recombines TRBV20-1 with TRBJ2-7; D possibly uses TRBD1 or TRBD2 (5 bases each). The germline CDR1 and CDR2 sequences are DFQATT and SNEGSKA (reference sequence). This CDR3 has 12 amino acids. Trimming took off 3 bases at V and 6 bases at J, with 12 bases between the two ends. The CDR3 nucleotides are TGCAGTGCTAGCCCGGGGCCCACCGAGCAGTACTTC. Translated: CSASPGPTEQYF.

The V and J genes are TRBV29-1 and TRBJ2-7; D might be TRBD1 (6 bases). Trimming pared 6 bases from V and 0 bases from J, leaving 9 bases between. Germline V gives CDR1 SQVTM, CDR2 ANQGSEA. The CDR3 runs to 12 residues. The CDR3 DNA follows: TGCAGCGTCCGGGACAACTCCTACGAGCAGTACTTC. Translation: CSVRDNSYEQYF.

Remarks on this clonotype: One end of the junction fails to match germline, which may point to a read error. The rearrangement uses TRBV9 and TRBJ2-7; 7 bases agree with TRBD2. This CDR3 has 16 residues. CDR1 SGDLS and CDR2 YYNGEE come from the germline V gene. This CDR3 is CDSSPSLGLVSGEQYF. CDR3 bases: TGTGACAGCAGCCCAAGCCTCGGACTAGTGTCAGGCGAGCAGTACTTC.

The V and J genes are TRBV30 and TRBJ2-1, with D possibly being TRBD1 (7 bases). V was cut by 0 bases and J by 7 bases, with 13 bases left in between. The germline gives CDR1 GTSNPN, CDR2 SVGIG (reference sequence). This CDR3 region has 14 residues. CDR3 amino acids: CAWSVLQGRNEQFF. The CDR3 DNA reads TGTGCCTGGAGTGTATTACAGGGGAGGAATGAGCAGTTCTTC.

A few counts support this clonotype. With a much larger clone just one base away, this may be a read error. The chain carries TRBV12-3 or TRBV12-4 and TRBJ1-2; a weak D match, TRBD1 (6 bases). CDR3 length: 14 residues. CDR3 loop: CASSVALRGEGYTF. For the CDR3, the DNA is TGTGCCAGCAGTGTAGCCCTTAGGGGGGAAGGCTACACCTTC.

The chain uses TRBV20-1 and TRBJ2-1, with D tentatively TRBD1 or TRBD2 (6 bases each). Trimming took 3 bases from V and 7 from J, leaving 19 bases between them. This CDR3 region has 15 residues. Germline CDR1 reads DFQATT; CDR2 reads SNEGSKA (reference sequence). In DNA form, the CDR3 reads TGCAGTGCTAGGAGGGGGGCCGGCAGGGTAAATGAGCAGTTCTTC. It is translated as CSARRGAGRVNEQFF.

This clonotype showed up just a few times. The CDR3 here is CATSRDRGALGYTF. CDR3 in DNA: TGTGCCACCAGCAGAGATCGGGGCGCGCTCGGCTACACCTTC. The chain couples TRBV15 to TRBJ1-2, with a tentative D call TRBD1 (5 bases). CDR3 length: 14 residues. The germline gives CDR1 LNHNV, CDR2 YYDKDF (reference sequence). The germline V and J ends were trimmed by 0 bases and 8 bases, with 13 bases remaining between them.

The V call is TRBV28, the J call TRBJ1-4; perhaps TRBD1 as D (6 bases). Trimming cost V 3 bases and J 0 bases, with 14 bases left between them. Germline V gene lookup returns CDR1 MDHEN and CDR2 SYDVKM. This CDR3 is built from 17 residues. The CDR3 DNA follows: TGTGCCAGCAGTTTTTCTCGGGGGCTTGCAACTAATGAAAAACTGTTTTTT. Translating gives CASSFSRGLATNEKLFF.

The DNA of the CDR3 is TGCAGTGCTGCCCCGGACTCCGGCAATGAGCAGTTCTTC. Amino acid sequence: CSAAPDSGNEQFF. The rearrangement uses TRBV20-1 and TRBJ2-1; a possible D gene is TRBD2 (5 bases). The length of the CDR3 is 13 residues. Trimming took off 5 bases at V and 6 bases at J, with 14 bases between the two ends. Germline CDR1 and CDR2: DFQATT and SNEGSKA (reference sequence).

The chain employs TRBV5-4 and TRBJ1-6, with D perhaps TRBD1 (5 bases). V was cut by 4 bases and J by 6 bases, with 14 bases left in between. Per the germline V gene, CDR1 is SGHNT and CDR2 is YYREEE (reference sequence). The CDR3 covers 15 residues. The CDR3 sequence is CASSTRTGTNSPLHF. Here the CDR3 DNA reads TGTGCCAGCAGCACCCGGACTGGGACTAATTCACCCCTCCACTTT.

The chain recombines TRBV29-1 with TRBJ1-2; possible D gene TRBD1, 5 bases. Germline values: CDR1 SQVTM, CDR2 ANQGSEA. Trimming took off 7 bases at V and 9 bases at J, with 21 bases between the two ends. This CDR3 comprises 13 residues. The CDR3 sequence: CSAMEGGAGSYTF. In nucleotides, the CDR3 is TGCAGCGCCATGGAGGGTGGGGCCGGCAGCTACACCTTC.

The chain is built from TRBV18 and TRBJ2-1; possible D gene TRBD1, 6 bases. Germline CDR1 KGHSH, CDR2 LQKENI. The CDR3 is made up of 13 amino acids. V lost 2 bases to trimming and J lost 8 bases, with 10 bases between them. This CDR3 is CASSPIRGDEQFF. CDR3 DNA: TGTGCCAGCTCACCAATCAGGGGAGATGAGCAGTTCTTC.

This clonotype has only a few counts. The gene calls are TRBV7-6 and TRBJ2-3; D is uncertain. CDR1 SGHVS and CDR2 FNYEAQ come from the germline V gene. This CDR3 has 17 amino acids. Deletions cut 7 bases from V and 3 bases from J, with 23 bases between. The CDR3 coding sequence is TGTGCCAGCATTAAACGCCGGGCTAGTCCCTTAACAGATACGCAGTATTTT. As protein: CASIKRRASPLTDTQYF. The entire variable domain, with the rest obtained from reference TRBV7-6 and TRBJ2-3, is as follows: GAGVSQSPRYKVTKRGQDVALRCDPISGHVSLYWYRQALGQGPEFLTYFNYEAQQDKSGLPNDRFSAERPEGSISTLTIQRTEQRDSAMYRCASIKRRASPLTDTQYFGPGTRLTVL.